The 8 T cell receptor beta chains given below trace back to one sample, sequenced in a study of cytomegalovirus exposure and HLA in healthy donors (dated by TCRdb to 2016 to 2017). The method was the immunoSEQ multiplex PCR assay. A mixture of 60 forward primers for TCR Vbeta segments and 13 reverse primers for TCR Jbeta segments was used in the multiplex PCR. TCRdb carries this immuneACCESS record with in-frame sequences only. Its versions omit some clonotypes, under half of them owing to an unresolved V gene in the studies checked, with the rest unexplained. A total of about 280,000 clones appear in this sample, approximately 90% of them only once. The ten largest clones take up 2% to 3% of the sample. The sequencing sample was made of PBMCs. These receptors all come from a woman between 18 and 29 years old in good health and CMV-seronegative.

This chain joins TRBV6-1 and TRBJ2-7; no firm D call. V lost 6 bases to trimming and J lost 2 bases, with 11 bases between them. The V gene's germline CDR1 is MNHNS and CDR2 SASEGT. The CDR3 length is 13 residues. CDR3 in amino acids: CASREFPTYEQYF. CDR3 in DNA: TGTGCCAGCAGGGAATTCCCTACCTACGAGCAGTACTTC.

The rearrangement links TRBV30 to TRBJ2-7; tentatively, D is TRBD2 (5 bases). V lost 0 bases and J lost 6, with 15 bases in between. The V gene's germline CDR1 is GTSNPN and CDR2 SVGIG (reference sequence). There are 14 residues in the CDR3. The CDR3 protein is CAWSVLGSPSEQYF. CDR3 nucleotide sequence: TGTGCCTGGAGTGTACTAGGTTCCCCCTCCGAGCAGTACTTC.

A few counts support this clone. One junction end does not reproduce the germline sequence, and a read error may be involved. The genes are TRBV7-9 and TRBJ2-7; 8 nucleotides agree with TRBD2. This CDR3 contains 10 residues. CDR1 and CDR2 from the germline V gene are SEHNR and FQNEAQ (reference sequence). DNA for the CDR3: TGTTCCAGCAGCGGGGGCAAGCGGTACTTC. Its protein is CSSSGGKRYF.

This clone was picked up one time. Other DNA variants within this sample encode the same CDR3. Here the CDR3 reads CASSLGGPETQYF. Written as DNA, the CDR3 is TGCGCCAGCAGCTTGGGGGGGCCAGAGACCCAGTACTTC. This chain joins TRBV5-1 and TRBJ2-5; D is possibly TRBD1 (6 bases). This CDR3 comprises 13 residues. The V end lost 0 bases, the J end lost 4 bases, and 7 bases lay between the germline ends. CDR1 is SGHRS, CDR2 YFSETQ, per germline.

This clone was found once. This sequence joins TRBV10-3 and TRBJ2-7; 8 bases are shared with TRBD2. Germline assignment: CDR1 ENHRY and CDR2 SYGVKD. There are 13 residues in the CDR3. Trimming took 0 bases from V and 9 from J; bases not matched to a gene: 4. The CDR3 DNA sequence: TGTGCCATCAGTGAGTCCGAAGCGGGGGTGCAGTACTTC. Its protein product is CAISESEAGVQYF.

This chain joins TRBV7-6 and TRBJ2-5, with TRBD2 matching over 11 bases. Matching the DNA end better, TRBJ2-7 makes the J call doubtful. Germline V gene lookup returns CDR1 SGHVS and CDR2 FNYEAQ. This CDR3 is 15 amino acids long. The CDR3 is CASSFSGGESYEQYF. CDR3 sequence (DNA): TGTGCCAGCAGCTTTAGCGGGGGGGAATCCTACGAGCAGTACTTC.

The rearrangement joins TRBV19 to TRBJ2-5; 9 nucleotides match TRBD1. V shed 6 bases and J 4 bases; nucleotides not matched to a gene: 9. There are 15 residues in the CDR3. Germline V CDR1 and CDR2: LNHDA, SQIVND (reference sequence). CDR3 DNA sequence: TGTGCCAGTAGGCCCGGGACAGGGTTCTCAGAGACCCAGTACTTC. Translating it yields CASRPGTGFSETQYF.

The rearrangement joins TRBV2 to TRBJ2-1, with D maybe TRBD2 (6 bases). V dropped 3 bases and J dropped 4 bases, with 10 bases sitting between them. CDR1 SNHLY and CDR2 FYNNEI come from the germline V gene. The CDR3 covers 14 residues. CDR3 residues: CASSEGLLYNEQFF. The CDR3 bases are TGTGCCAGCAGTGAGGGACTCCTATACAATGAGCAGTTCTTC.